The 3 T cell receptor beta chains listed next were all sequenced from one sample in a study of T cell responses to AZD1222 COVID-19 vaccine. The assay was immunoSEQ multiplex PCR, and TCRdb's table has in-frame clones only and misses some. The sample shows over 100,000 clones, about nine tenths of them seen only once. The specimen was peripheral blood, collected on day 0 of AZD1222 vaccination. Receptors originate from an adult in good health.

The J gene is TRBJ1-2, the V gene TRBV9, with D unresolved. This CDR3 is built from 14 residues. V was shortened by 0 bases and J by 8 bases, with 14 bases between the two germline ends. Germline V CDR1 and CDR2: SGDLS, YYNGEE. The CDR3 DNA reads TGTGCCAGCAGCGTAGTTGGAGGAAAAGGGGGCTACACCTTC. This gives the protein CASSVVGGKGGYTF.

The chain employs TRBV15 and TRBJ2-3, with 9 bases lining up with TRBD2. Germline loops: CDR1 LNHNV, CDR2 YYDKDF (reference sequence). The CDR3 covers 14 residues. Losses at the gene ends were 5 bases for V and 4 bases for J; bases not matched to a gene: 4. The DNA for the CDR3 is TGTGCCACCAGCGGCGGGGGGGTCCCAGATACGCAGTATTTT. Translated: CATSGGGVPDTQYF.

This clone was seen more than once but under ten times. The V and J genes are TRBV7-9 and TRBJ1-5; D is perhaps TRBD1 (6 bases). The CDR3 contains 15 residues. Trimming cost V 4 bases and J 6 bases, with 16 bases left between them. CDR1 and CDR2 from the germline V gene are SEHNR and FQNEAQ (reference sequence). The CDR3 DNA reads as TGTGCCAGCAGCTCCCAGGGCCTAGGGGGTCAGCCCCAGCATTTT. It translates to CASSSQGLGGQPQHF.